Following are 8 T cell receptor beta chains from one sample sequenced in a study of blood T cell repertoires in COVID-19. Using immunoSEQ multiplex PCR, the repertoire was profiled, and TCRdb retains in-frame clones only, with some absent. Seen here are roughly 250,000 clones, 70% to 85% observed once, and the top ten hold 9.6%. Sequencing used peripheral blood. These receptors were obtained from a woman over 75 with acute or convalescent COVID-19.

The chain joins TRBV2 to TRBJ2-2, with D maybe TRBD1 (7 bases). V was clipped by 5 bases and J by 5 bases, with 12 bases between them. The germline V gene encodes CDR1 SNHLY and CDR2 FYNNEI. The CDR3 contains 14 residues. The CDR3 coding sequence is TGTGCCAGCAGTTTTCAGGGGGGAACCGGGGAGCTGTTTTTT. Residues: CASSFQGGTGELFF.

The rearrangement joins TRBV9 to TRBJ2-5; a weak D match, TRBD2 (6 bases). With 0 bases removed from V and 0 bases from J, the gap between germline ends came to 12 bases. The CDR3 totals 16 residues. CDR1 is SGDLS and CDR2 is YYNGEE in the germline V gene. DNA for the CDR3: TGTGCCAGCAGCGTAGCTACCGGAGGGAACCAAGAGACCCAGTACTTC. Protein sequence: CASSVATGGNQETQYF.

The J gene is TRBJ1-1, the V gene TRBV18, with D hard to call. V lost 3 bases and J 4 bases, leaving 21 bases between the germline ends. This CDR3 is built from 17 residues. Germline-derived CDR1 and CDR2 are KGHSH and LQKENI. Written as DNA, the CDR3 is TGTGCCAGCTCACCCGTAAGACTGCAGATGGGTGGCACTGAAGCTTTCTTT. Its protein is CASSPVRLQMGGTEAFF.

The rearrangement uses TRBV7-2 and TRBJ1-6; 12 bases are a match to TRBD1. Germline CDR1 reads SGHTA; CDR2 reads FQGNSA. This CDR3 has 16 residues. V lost 4 bases to trimming and J lost 9 bases; unmatched junction nucleotides: 7. CDR3 sequence (DNA): TGTGCCAGCAGCTACCCGGGACAGGGGGCAGGTTCACCCCTCCACTTT. Translation: CASSYPGQGAGSPLHF.

A few counts support this clone. The chain employs TRBV5-1 and TRBJ2-6; D not certain. With 4 bases removed from V and 4 bases from J, the gap between germline ends came to 6 bases. This CDR3 is built from 13 residues. Germline CDR1 reads SGHRS; CDR2 reads YFSETQ. The CDR3 is CASSPVGANVLTF. CDR3 nucleotide sequence: TGCGCCAGCAGCCCCGTCGGGGCCAACGTCCTGACTTTC.

This rearrangement joins TRBV2 to TRBJ1-4, with D maybe TRBD1 (5 bases). The ends were cut back, 7 bases at V and 8 bases at J, with 14 bases in the middle. Germline V lookup: CDR1 SNHLY, CDR2 FYNNEI. This CDR3 is built from 13 residues. CDR3 in amino acids: CASKRGEGEKLFF. The CDR3, as DNA: TGTGCCAGCAAACGGGGGGAAGGCGAAAAACTGTTTTTT.

The J gene is TRBJ2-7, the V gene TRBV6-5, with 8 nucleotides matching TRBD1. J gave up 4 bases and V 2 bases, and 7 bases lay outside the gene matches. This CDR3 comprises 15 residues. In germline, CDR1 is MNHEY, CDR2 SVGAGI. The CDR3 reads CASSYDGTGKYEQYF. The CDR3 DNA sequence: TGTGCCAGCAGTTACGACGGGACAGGCAAGTACGAGCAGTACTTC.

The V gene is TRBV28, the J gene TRBJ2-3; 9 bases match TRBD2. V lost 6 bases to trimming and J lost 2 bases; unmatched junction nucleotides: 3. Germline values: CDR1 MDHEN, CDR2 SYDVKM. The CDR3 covers 14 residues. CDR3 in amino acids: CASRKRGVTDTQYF. In nucleotides, the CDR3 is TGTGCCAGCAGGAAGCGGGGGGTCACAGATACGCAGTATTTT.